This T cell receptor (beta chain) was recorded in a study of blood T cell repertoires in COVID-19. The length of the CDR3 is 14 residues. Germline V gene data show CDR1 as SQVTM and CDR2 as ANQGSEA. V lost 7 bases, J lost 4 bases, and 8 bases stayed unmatched. Measured with immunoSEQ multiplex PCR; TCRdb has only the in-frame clones, and not every one. The sample includes approximately 200,000 clones, approximately 84% of them seen just once. The origin of this receptor is a man aged 35 to 55 who had recovered from COVID-19. The sample comprised PBMCs or T cells enriched from blood (not recorded which). J is TRBJ2-5 and V is TRBV29-1; 11 nucleotides line up with TRBD1. This chain's CDR3 is CSASAGTGGETQYF. CDR3 in DNA: TGCAGCGCTTCTGCCGGGACAGGGGGAGAGACCCAGTACTTC.